This passage covers 5 T cell receptor beta chains from one sample sequenced in a study of T cell changes during pregnancy in multiple sclerosis. The repertoire was sequenced with immunoSEQ multiplex PCR; TCRdb's copy has only in-frame clones and lacks some. The sample contains 20,000 to 30,000 clones, about 88% of which appear only once. The sequencing used CD8+ T cells from peripheral blood mononuclear cells, collected in the third trimester of pregnancy. The source of these receptors is a female donor in good health, enrolled as a control in a pregnancy study.

The rearrangement uses TRBV18 and TRBJ1-2; TRBD1 matches 7 bases. CDR3 size: 16 residues. Germline trimming cut 3 bases from V and 2 bases from J; bases unmatched to any gene: 9. Germline lookup yields CDR1 KGHSH and CDR2 LQKENI. CDR3 sequence reads: CASSPGTADYNYGYTF. As DNA, the CDR3 is TGTGCCAGCTCACCCGGGACAGCAGACTACAACTATGGCTACACCTTC.

The chain joins TRBV6-6 to TRBJ2-2, with TRBD1 as a possible D gene (6 bases). Trimming took 6 bases from V and 5 from J, leaving 10 bases between them. This CDR3 spans 13 amino acids. Per germline, CDR1 MNHNY and CDR2 SVGAGI (reference sequence). In DNA form, the CDR3 reads TGTGCCAGCAGAACAGGGTTGACCGGGGAGCTGTTTTTT. This gives the protein CASRTGLTGELFF.

The genes are TRBV7-9 and TRBJ1-1; D uncertain. The germline CDR1 and CDR2 sequences are SEHNR and FQNEAQ (reference sequence). This CDR3 is built from 13 residues. The germline V and J ends were trimmed by 3 bases and 4 bases, with 9 bases remaining between them. The chain's CDR3 is CASSFLSSTEAFF. As DNA, the CDR3 is TGTGCCAGCAGCTTTCTAAGCTCCACTGAAGCTTTCTTT.

This clone has only one observation. The chain is built from TRBV27 and TRBJ1-5; TRBD1 is a possible D gene (5 bases). V was clipped by 1 base and J by 0 bases, with 13 bases between them. CDR1 and CDR2 from the germline V gene are MNHEY and SMNVEV (reference sequence). This CDR3 comprises 17 residues. The CDR3 loop is CASSLWGGDHSNQPQHF. CDR3 DNA sequence: TGTGCCAGCAGTTTATGGGGCGGAGACCATAGCAATCAGCCCCAGCATTTT.

The rearrangement joins TRBV11-2 to TRBJ1-1; D is perhaps TRBD1 (5 bases). The germline gives CDR1 SGHAT, CDR2 FQNNGV. V was shortened by 3 bases and J by 6 bases, with 14 bases between the two germline ends. The CDR3 runs to 14 residues. The DNA of the CDR3 is TGTGCCAGCAGCTTGGGGTCAGGGCTGCCTGAAGCTTTCTTT. Protein sequence: CASSLGSGLPEAFF.